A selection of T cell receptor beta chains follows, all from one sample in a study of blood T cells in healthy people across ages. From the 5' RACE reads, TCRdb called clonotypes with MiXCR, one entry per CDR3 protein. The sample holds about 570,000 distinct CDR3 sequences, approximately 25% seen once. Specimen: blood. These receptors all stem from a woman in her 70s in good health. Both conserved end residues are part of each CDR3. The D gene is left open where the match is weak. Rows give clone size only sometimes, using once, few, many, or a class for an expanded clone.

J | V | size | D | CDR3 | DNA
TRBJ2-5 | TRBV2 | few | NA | CASSYQGEKTQYF | TGTGCCAGCAGTTACCAAGGGGAGAAGACCCAGTACTTC
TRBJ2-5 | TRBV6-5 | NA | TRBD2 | CASSWGLAGGGGETQYF | TGTGCCAGCAGTTGGGGACTAGCGGGAGGGGGCGGAGAGACCCAGTACTTC
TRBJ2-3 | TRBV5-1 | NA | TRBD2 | CASSLAARGGTDTQYF | TGCGCCAGCAGCTTGGCGGCGCGGGGGGGCACAGATACGCAGTATTTT
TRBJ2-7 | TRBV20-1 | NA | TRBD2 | CSATVAGVGEQYF | TGCAGTGCTACGGTAGCGGGAGTAGGTGAGCAGTACTTC
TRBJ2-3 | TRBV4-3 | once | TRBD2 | CASSPGGAGDTQYF | TGCGCCAGCAGCCCCGGGGGGGCCGGTGATACGCAGTATTTT
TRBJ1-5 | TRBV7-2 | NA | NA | CASSFPGRTSLDF | TGTGCCAGCAGCTTTCCGGGGAGGACGTCATTGGATTTT
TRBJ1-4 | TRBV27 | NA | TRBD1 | CASSPDRATNEKLVF | TGTGCCAGCAGTCCGGACAGGGCAACTAATGAAAAACTGGTTTTT
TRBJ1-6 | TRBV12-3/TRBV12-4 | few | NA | CASSPDRRHSPLHF | TGTGCCAGCAGTCCCGACAGGAGGCATTCACCCCTCCACTTT
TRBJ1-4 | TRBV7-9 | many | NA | CASSPGRGSEKLFF | TGTGCCAGCAGCCCCGGGCGGGGTAGCGAAAAACTGTTTTTT
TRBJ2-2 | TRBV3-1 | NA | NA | CASSQGWNTGELFF | TGTGCCAGCAGCCAGGGCTGGAACACCGGGGAGCTGTTTTTT
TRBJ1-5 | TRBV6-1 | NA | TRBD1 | CASSRDRGKRQPQHF | TGTGCCAGCAGTCGGGACAGGGGGAAACGGCAGCCCCAGCATTTT
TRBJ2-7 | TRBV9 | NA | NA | CASSVGNGGPYEQYF | TGTGCCAGCAGCGTAGGAAACGGGGGGCCTTACGAGCAGTACTTC
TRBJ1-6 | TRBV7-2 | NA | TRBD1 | CASSPQGGPNSPLHF | TGTGCCAGCAGCCCCCAAGGGGGCCCCAATTCACCCCTCCACTTT
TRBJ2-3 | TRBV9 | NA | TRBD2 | CASSVALSGSSTDTQYF | TGTGCCAGCAGCGTAGCTCTTAGCGGGAGCAGCACAGATACGCAGTATTTT
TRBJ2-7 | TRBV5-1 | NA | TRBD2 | CASSPPRAGDSYEQYF | TGCGCCAGCAGCCCCCCCCGAGCGGGGGATTCTTACGAGCAGTACTTC
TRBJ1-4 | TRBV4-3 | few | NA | CASSQAWGGDRAATNEKLFF | TGCGCCAGCAGCCAAGCCTGGGGGGGCGACAGAGCTGCAACTAATGAAAAACTGTTTTTT
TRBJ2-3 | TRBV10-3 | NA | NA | CAIRDGGIDTQYF | TGTGCCATCAGGGACGGGGGTATCGATACGCAGTATTTT
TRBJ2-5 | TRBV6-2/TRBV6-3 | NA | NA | CASRPAGGSKTQYF | TGTGCCAGCAGGCCCGCCGGGGGCTCAAAGACCCAGTACTTC
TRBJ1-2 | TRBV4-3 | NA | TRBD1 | CASSRQGIHGYTF | TGCGCCAGCAGCCGACAGGGGATTCATGGCTACACCTTC